The next 31 T cell receptor beta chains were all read from a single sample in a study of OX40 agonist ivuxolimab in advanced cancers. The assay was immunoSEQ multiplex PCR, and TCRdb's table has in-frame clones only and misses some. The sample includes some 95,000 clones, 92% of them seen just once. The starting material was CD4+ or CD8+ T cells sorted from blood, obtained in a trial of the OX40 agonist ivuxolimab. These receptors were obtained from an adult with an advanced solid tumor such as melanoma, head and neck, liver or kidney cancer.

This rearrangement joins TRBV6-1 to TRBJ1-5, with unresolved D. This CDR3 comprises 15 residues. CDR1 is MNHNS and CDR2 is SASEGT in the germline V gene. V shed 2 bases and J shed 4 bases, with 12 bases lying between them. CDR3 in DNA: TGTGCCAGCAGTGAAATGGGTTTAAGTAATCAGCCCCAGCATTTT. This codes for CASSEMGLSNQPQHF.

This clone has just a few counts. This chain's CDR3 is CARISTGTSGSPNDNEQFF. The CDR3 region has the DNA TGTGCCAGAATCAGCACCGGGACTAGCGGCTCACCGAACGACAATGAGCAGTTCTTC. The rearrangement uses TRBV5-3 and TRBJ2-1, with 11 bases that match TRBD2. TRBV5-3 is labeled an ORF, and its function is uncertain. V shed 6 bases, J shed 5 bases, and the junction held 19 bases outside the gene matches. The CDR3 has 19 amino acids.

This clone was picked up one time. An end of the junction does not agree with germline; a read error may underlie this. The chain employs TRBV7-7 and TRBJ2-2; 7 bases map to TRBD1. This CDR3 is 14 amino acids long. The germline V gene encodes CDR1 SSHAT and CDR2 FNYEAQ (reference sequence). The CDR3 spells CASSPGTAKGELFF. The CDR3 nucleotides read TGTGCTAGCAGCCCTGGGACAGCGAAAGGGGAGCTGTTTTTT.

The chain carries TRBV15 and TRBJ1-2; D unresolved. Germline V gene data show CDR1 as LNHNV and CDR2 as YYDKDF (reference sequence). V was cut by 5 bases and J by 2 bases, with 12 bases left in between. The CDR3 extends over 14 amino acids. This chain's CDR3 is CATSGITRNYGYTF. The DNA of the CDR3 is TGTGCCACCAGCGGCATTACAAGAAACTATGGCTACACCTTC.

The rearrangement joins TRBV21-1 to TRBJ2-3. TRBV21-1 represents a pseudogene. CDR3 length equals 17 residues. In DNA, the CDR3 is TGTGCCAGCAGCAAAGCGCTTGGGCGGTCTAGCACAGATACGCAGTATTTT. It yields the protein CASSKALGRSSTDTQYF.

The rearrangement joins TRBV6-6 to TRBJ1-2; 7 positions agree with TRBD1. This CDR3 is built from 13 residues. Germline V gene data show CDR1 as MNHNY and CDR2 as SVGAGI (reference sequence). V dropped 6 bases and J dropped 7; count of bases not matched to a gene: 8. In DNA, the CDR3 is TGTGCCAGCAGAGCAGGGGGAATCGTTGGCTACACCTTC. It specifies CASRAGGIVGYTF.

This rearrangement joins TRBV29-1 to TRBJ1-1; the match to TRBD1 covers 9 bases. CDR3 size: 12 residues. The germline CDR1 and CDR2 sequences are SQVTM and ANQGSEA. V shed 7 bases and J 6 bases; nucleotides not matched to a gene: 6. The CDR3 spells CSGGGTGPEAFF. In nucleotides, the CDR3 is TGCAGCGGTGGAGGGACAGGGCCTGAAGCTTTCTTT.

This clone was detected only once. The junction shows a germline mismatch at one end, possibly a read error. The V and J genes are TRBV7-7 and TRBJ1-5; tentative D call: TRBD1 (5 bases). Germline CDR1 SSHAT, CDR2 FNYEAQ (reference sequence). The CDR3 is made up of 13 amino acids. Here the CDR3 reads CASSPGQNQPQHF. CDR3 nucleotide sequence: TGTGCTAGCAGCCCAGGACAAAATCAGCCCCAGCATTTT.

This chain links TRBV18 with TRBJ1-2; TRBD1 might be the D (6 bases). Germline values: CDR1 KGHSH, CDR2 LQKENI. V was clipped by 1 base and J by 8 bases, with 17 bases between them. CDR3 length equals 15 residues. The CDR3 sequence is CASSPRRTEDLGYTF. CDR3 DNA sequence: TGTGCCAGCTCACCACGTAGGACAGAAGATTTGGGCTACACCTTC.

The V call is TRBV11-3, the J call TRBJ2-7; D is unresolved. V was trimmed by 3 bases and J by 2 bases, leaving 11 bases between them. The CDR3 runs 14 residues. Per germline, CDR1 SGHNT and CDR2 YENEEA. CDR3 DNA: TGTGCCAGCAGCTTTGCTCCAGGCACCTACGAGCAGTACTTC. Amino acids: CASSFAPGTYEQYF.

J is TRBJ1-6 and V is TRBV10-2, with D hard to call. Germline-derived CDR1 and CDR2 are WSHSY and SAAADI. The V gene lost 4 bases and the J gene lost 7 bases, with 8 bases spanning the gap. This CDR3 has 13 residues. The CDR3 sequence is CASSVNGNSPLHF. The CDR3 DNA reads TGCGCCAGCAGTGTAAACGGGAATTCACCCCTCCACTTT.

The rearrangement uses TRBV2 and TRBJ2-5; no clear D. V shed 3 bases and J shed 2 bases, with 7 bases lying between them. The CDR3 is 13 amino acids. The germline V gene encodes CDR1 SNHLY and CDR2 FYNNEI. The CDR3: CASSESWQETQYF. Here the CDR3 DNA reads TGTGCCAGCAGTGAGTCGTGGCAAGAGACCCAGTACTTC.

The V and J genes are TRBV7-9 and TRBJ2-3; a weak D match, TRBD2 (6 bases). CDR3 length equals 14 residues. The germline gives CDR1 SEHNR, CDR2 FQNEAQ (reference sequence). The ends were cut back, 10 bases at V and 5 bases at J, with 19 bases in the middle. The CDR3 here is CATHRDSTRDTQYF. DNA of the CDR3: TGTGCCACCCATAGGGACTCCACCCGAGATACGCAGTATTTT.

This chain joins TRBV10-3 and TRBJ2-1, with D perhaps matching TRBD1 or TRBD2 (5 bases each). Germline values: CDR1 ENHRY, CDR2 SYGVKD. This CDR3 spans 10 amino acids. Trimming pared 10 bases from V and 10 bases from J, leaving 11 bases between. CDR3 sequence: CASGTTEQFF. The CDR3 DNA sequence: TGTGCCAGTGGGACGACAGAGCAGTTCTTC.

This chain links TRBV6-6 with TRBJ2-7; D is undetermined. Trimming pared 0 bases from V and 6 bases from J, leaving 12 bases between. This CDR3 region has 14 residues. Germline V CDR1 and CDR2: MNHNY, SVGAGI (reference sequence). The CDR3 coding sequence is TGTGCCAGCAGTTACTCTCAGGCTCCAGGCGAGCAGTACTTC. Protein sequence: CASSYSQAPGEQYF.

The rearrangement joins TRBV6-1 to TRBJ2-5, with D possibly called TRBD1 or TRBD2 (5 bases each). Deletions cut 5 bases from V and 5 bases from J, with 18 bases between. This CDR3 spans 15 amino acids. CDR1 is MNHNS and CDR2 is SASEGT in the germline V gene. Here the CDR3 DNA reads TGTGCCAGCAGTCCCCTGGGGGAGCGTGCGGAGACCCAGTACTTC. It specifies CASSPLGERAETQYF.

The rearrangement joins TRBV29-1 to TRBJ1-1; 7 nucleotides align to TRBD1. CDR3 length: 12 amino acids. Losses at the gene ends were 0 bases for V and 10 bases for J; bases not matched to a gene: 5. Germline CDR1 is SQVTM and CDR2 is ANQGSEA. CDR3 nucleotides: TGCAGCGTTGAAGAAACAGGGGAGGTAGCTTTCTTT. It codes for CSVEETGEVAFF.

V gene TRBV30 combines with J gene TRBJ2-1; D assignment may be TRBD1 or TRBD2 (5 bases each). The germline gives CDR1 GTSNPN, CDR2 SVGIG (reference sequence). CDR3 size: 16 residues. The V end was cut by 0 bases, the J end by 3 bases, with 15 bases between. This CDR3 is CAWSVPGQNHYNEQFF. The CDR3 DNA reads TGTGCCTGGAGTGTACCGGGGCAGAACCACTACAATGAGCAGTTCTTC. The full variable domain, rest sourced from reference TRBV30 and TRBJ2-1, is SQTIHQWPATLVQPVGSPLSLECTVEGTSNPNLYWYRQAAGRGLQLLFYSVGIGQISSEVPQNLSASRPQDRQFILSSKKLLLSDSGFYLCAWSVPGQNHYNEQFFGPGTRLTVL.

The genes are TRBV7-3 and TRBJ1-2, with TRBD1 matching over 10 bases. The CDR3 runs 13 residues. The germline gives CDR1 SGHTA, CDR2 FQGTGA. V gave up 5 bases and J gave up 8 bases; unmatched junction bases: 5. CDR3 amino acids: CASSVGQGEGYTF. The DNA for the CDR3 is TGTGCCAGCAGCGTAGGACAGGGGGAAGGCTACACCTTC.

The chain recombines TRBV5-6 with TRBJ1-6; no clear D. CDR1 and CDR2 from the germline V gene are SGHDT and YYEEEE. Trimming removed 5 bases from V and 0 bases from J, with 12 bases in between. The CDR3 sequence is 16 residues long. CDR3 nucleotide sequence: TGTGCCAGCAGAAGTTTACTAAGCTCCTATAATTCACCCCTCCACTTT. Protein: CASRSLLSSYNSPLHF. Full variable domain (rest looked up from reference TRBV5-6 and TRBJ1-6): DAGVTQSPTHLIKTRGQQVTLRCSPKSGHDTVSWYQQALGQGPQFIFQYYEEEERQRGNFPDRFSGHQFPNYSSELNVNALLLGDSALYLCASRSLLSSYNSPLHFGNGTRLTVT.

The chain uses TRBV18 and TRBJ2-7, with D possibly being TRBD2 (7 bases). This CDR3 has 14 residues. Trimming shortened V by 6 bases and J by 6 bases, and 18 bases separated the two germline ends. CDR1 KGHSH and CDR2 LQKENI come from the germline V gene. CDR3 amino acids: CASSSSGAGVEQYF. CDR3 coding DNA: TGTGCCAGCTCCTCCTCGGGGGCGGGAGTCGAGCAGTACTTC.

The chain joins TRBV7-8 to TRBJ1-4, with D tentatively TRBD1 (6 bases). The V gene lost 1 base and the J gene lost 0 bases, with 15 bases spanning the gap. The CDR3 totals 18 residues. The germline V gene has CDR1 SGHVS and CDR2 FQNEAQ. For the CDR3, the DNA is TGTGCCAGCAGCTTAGTTACAGGGCGCCTTGCAACTAATGAAAAACTGTTTTTT. Protein sequence: CASSLVTGRLATNEKLFF. Combining the CDR3 with reference TRBV7-8 and TRBJ1-4 gives the whole variable domain GAGVSQSPRYKVAKRGQDVALRCDPISGHVSLFWYQQALGQGPEFLTYFQNEAQLDKSGLPSDRFFAERPEGSVSTLKIQRTQQEDSAVYLCASSLVTGRLATNEKLFFGSGTQLSVL.

This sequence joins TRBV5-1 and TRBJ1-2, with 7 bases that match TRBD1. V gave up 5 bases and J gave up 4 bases; unmatched junction bases: 5. Germline CDR1 is SGHRS and CDR2 is YFSETQ. The CDR3 is 13 amino acids. The CDR3 spells CASSPGTVYGYTF. The CDR3 bases are TGCGCCAGCAGTCCCGGGACAGTCTATGGCTACACCTTC.

CDR3 sequence (DNA): TGTGCCAGTAGTATAATGGAGAAAGGCGAGACCCAGTACTTC. Its protein product is CASSIMEKGETQYF. The chain uses TRBV19 and TRBJ2-5, with D uncertain. Germline CDR1 reads LNHDA; CDR2 reads SQIVND (reference sequence). V lost 2 bases to trimming and J lost 5 bases, with 12 bases between them. This CDR3 has 14 residues.

This clone was counted a single time. This chain links TRBV5-1 with TRBJ2-4; 14 bases map to TRBD2. Germline loops: CDR1 SGHRS, CDR2 YFSETQ. V dropped 3 bases and J dropped 15; count of bases not matched to a gene: 8. There are 14 residues in the CDR3. CDR3 DNA: TGCGCCAGCAGCTCTGGGACTAGCGGGGGTAATGGGTACTTC. It translates to CASSSGTSGGNGYF.

This clone was observed once. The V call is TRBV7-2, the J call TRBJ1-1; D not certain. V dropped 2 bases and J dropped 3 bases, with 7 bases sitting between them. CDR1 SGHTA and CDR2 FQGNSA come from the germline V gene. The CDR3 loop spans 13 amino acids. The CDR3 region is CASSLFRYTEAFF. The CDR3 bases are TGTGCCAGCAGCTTATTCCGGTACACTGAAGCTTTCTTT.

This clone was observed once. This chain connects TRBV9 to TRBJ1-1; D might be TRBD1 (6 bases). V dropped 0 bases and J dropped 5 bases, with 11 bases sitting between them. This CDR3 comprises 14 residues. Germline V lookup: CDR1 SGDLS, CDR2 YYNGEE. The CDR3 is CASSVVAGETEAFF. Written as DNA, the CDR3 is TGTGCCAGCAGCGTAGTAGCAGGGGAGACTGAAGCTTTCTTT. Combining the CDR3 with reference TRBV9 and TRBJ1-1 gives the whole variable domain DSGVTQTPKHLITATGQRVTLRCSPRSGDLSVYWYQQSLDQGLQFLIQYYNGEERAKGNILERFSAQQFPDLHSELNLSSLELGDSALYFCASSVVAGETEAFFGQGTRLTVV.

The gene calls are TRBV27 and TRBJ2-7; 8 bases fit TRBD2. CDR3 length: 17 residues. With 1 base clipped from V and 0 bases from J, the junction kept 8 bases outside the gene matches. CDR1 MNHEY and CDR2 SMNVEV come from the germline V gene (reference sequence). The CDR3 region is CASSLYSDGTSSYEQYF. The CDR3 DNA reads as TGTGCCAGCAGTTTATACTCGGACGGGACTAGCTCCTACGAGCAGTACTTC.

This rearrangement joins TRBV6-5 to TRBJ1-5; a weak D match, TRBD1 (6 bases). V shed 6 bases and J shed 7 bases, with 16 bases lying between them. CDR3 size: 14 residues. CDR1 and CDR2 from the germline V gene are MNHEY and SVGAGI. CDR3 DNA sequence: TGTGCCAGCAGCCCCCAACAGGGTTCCCAGCCCCAGCATTTT. It is translated as CASSPQQGSQPQHF.

This rearrangement joins TRBV21-1 to TRBJ2-3; the table's TRBD1 call for D was not verified on the DNA. TRBV21-1 is reported as a pseudogene. The CDR3 extends over 16 amino acids. CDR3 DNA sequence: TGTGCCAGCAGCCACCCAGGGACAGGGGGCTGTGATACGCAGTATTTT. Translated, it gives CASSHPGTGGCDTQYF.

The J gene is TRBJ2-5, the V gene TRBV4-1, with D perhaps assigned TRBD1 or TRBD2 (5 bases each). Trimming left V 1 base short and J 4 bases short, with 16 bases between. The V gene's germline CDR1 is MGHRA and CDR2 YSYEKL. The CDR3 is 16 residues long. This CDR3 reads CASSQVGAGVGETQYF. The CDR3 nucleotides read TGCGCCAGCAGCCAAGTCGGGGCCGGGGTAGGAGAGACCCAGTACTTC.